The 17 T cell receptor beta chains in this list originate from one sample, sequenced in a study of T cell changes during pregnancy in multiple sclerosis. Sequencing used immunoSEQ multiplex PCR; TCRdb keeps in-frame clones, though not all of them. The table lists 90,000 to 100,000 clones, 85% to 95% of them singletons. Here the sequenced sample was peripheral blood, taken in the third trimester of pregnancy. The receptors derive from a female donor with multiple sclerosis, enrolled in a pregnancy study.

V gene TRBV7-2 combines with J gene TRBJ2-3, with TRBD1 identical over 8 bases. The V gene end was trimmed by 3 bases and the J gene end by 2 bases; junction bases not matched to a gene: 1. The CDR3 spans 14 residues. Germline V gene lookup returns CDR1 SGHTA and CDR2 FQGNSA. CDR3 nucleotides: TGTGCCAGCAGCTTGCAGGGGGCCACAGATACGCAGTATTTT. Its translation is CASSLQGATDTQYF.

This clone was recorded once. The genes are TRBV5-6 and TRBJ1-1; D perhaps matches TRBD1 (6 bases). V lost 2 bases and J 1 base, leaving 15 bases between the germline ends. This CDR3 region has 16 residues. Germline V gene lookup returns CDR1 SGHDT and CDR2 YYEEEE. The CDR3 sequence is CASSFEPQGPNTEAFF. The CDR3 region has the DNA TGTGCCAGCAGCTTTGAACCGCAGGGGCCGAACACTGAAGCTTTCTTT.

V usage is TRBV6-6 and J usage is TRBJ2-7, with D possibly matching TRBD2 (6 bases). The V gene lost 1 base and the J gene lost 4 bases, with 8 bases spanning the gap. The CDR3 contains 13 residues. Germline V gene data show CDR1 as MNHNY and CDR2 as SVGAGI (reference sequence). The CDR3, as DNA: TGTGCCAGCAGTTACTTTAGCGGATACGAGCAGTACTTC. Residues: CASSYFSGYEQYF.

The chain employs TRBV19 and TRBJ1-5, with no clear D. The germline gives CDR1 LNHDA, CDR2 SQIVND (reference sequence). The V gene lost 3 bases and the J gene lost 3 bases, with 12 bases spanning the gap. This CDR3 comprises 15 residues. CDR3 nucleotide sequence: TGTGCCAGTAGTATTGGTAGCAGAACCAATCAGCCCCAGCATTTT. It yields the protein CASSIGSRTNQPQHF.

This sequence joins TRBV27 and TRBJ2-7; D is perhaps TRBD2 (6 bases). In germline, CDR1 is MNHEY, CDR2 SMNVEV (reference sequence). The V end was cut by 8 bases, the J end by 1 base, with 9 bases between. The CDR3 is 12 residues long. In nucleotides, the CDR3 is TGTGCCAGCCGGGACTTGTCCTACGAGCAGTACTTC. Protein: CASRDLSYEQYF.

The chain combines TRBV30 with TRBJ1-4; 10 positions match TRBD1. This CDR3 spans 16 amino acids. With V trimmed by 2 bases and J by 2 bases, 5 bases remained unmatched. CDR1 is GTSNPN and CDR2 is SVGIG in the germline V gene (reference sequence). This CDR3 is CAWSSWTGGTNEKLFF. The CDR3 DNA is TGTGCCTGGAGTTCATGGACAGGGGGGACTAATGAAAAACTGTTTTTT.

This clone was found a few times. This rearrangement joins TRBV5-4 to TRBJ1-2, with D perhaps matching TRBD1 (6 bases). This CDR3 region has 14 residues. CDR1 SGHNT and CDR2 YYREEE come from the germline V gene (reference sequence). With 2 bases removed from V and 5 bases from J, the gap between germline ends came to 13 bases. In nucleotides, the CDR3 is TGTGCCAGCAGCTTCCCCGGGACATCGTATGGCTACACCTTC. This codes for CASSFPGTSYGYTF.

This chain uses TRBV4-1 with TRBJ1-3, with unresolved D. Trimming shortened V by 1 base and J by 0 bases, and 13 bases separated the two germline ends. The CDR3 is 17 amino acids. Germline lookup yields CDR1 MGHRA and CDR2 YSYEKL. CDR3 sequence: CASSQVQAPSSGNTIYF. For the CDR3, the DNA is TGCGCCAGCAGCCAAGTTCAGGCCCCGTCCTCTGGAAACACCATATATTTT.

The V call is TRBV19, the J call TRBJ2-1; TRBD2 aligns across 8 bases. From germline, CDR1 is LNHDA and CDR2 SQIVND (reference sequence). This CDR3 contains 15 residues. With V trimmed by 7 bases and J by 6 bases, 11 bases remained unmatched. The CDR3 bases are TGTGCCAGTAAGGTCTCGAGCGGGAGTACCAATGAGCAGTTCTTC. This codes for CASKVSSGSTNEQFF.

The chain recombines TRBV11-2 with TRBJ1-5; no reliable D call. The CDR3 spans 14 residues. The germline gives CDR1 SGHAT, CDR2 FQNNGV. Trimming pared 1 base from V and 4 bases from J, leaving 8 bases between. CDR3 sequence reads: CASSLGAGNQPQHF. The CDR3 DNA is TGTGCCAGCAGCTTAGGTGCCGGGAATCAGCCCCAGCATTTT.

The rearrangement uses TRBV2 and TRBJ2-5; TRBD1 aligns across 8 bases. V was pared by 3 bases and J by 5 bases, with 5 bases of the junction left unmatched. Germline values: CDR1 SNHLY, CDR2 FYNNEI. This CDR3 is 14 amino acids long. In nucleotides, the CDR3 is TGTGCCAGCAGTGATTCAGGGGGCCGGGAGACCCAGTACTTC. Encoded protein: CASSDSGGRETQYF.

This chain connects TRBV5-3 to TRBJ2-2; TRBD2 might be the D (5 bases). TRBV5-3 is noted as an ORF with a role that remains uncertain. The CDR3 has 16 amino acids. V shed 3 bases and J shed 5 bases, with 17 bases lying between them. The CDR3 spells CARSWVGLRGTGELFF. The CDR3 DNA follows: TGTGCCAGAAGCTGGGTAGGGCTCCGAGGGACCGGGGAGCTGTTTTTT.

This clone was seen once. V and J are TRBV29-1 and TRBJ2-7, with 10 bases aligning to TRBD2. V shed 4 bases, J shed 3 bases, and the junction held 3 bases outside the gene matches. The CDR3 consists of 13 residues. CDR1 and CDR2 (germline): SQVTM, ANQGSEA. This CDR3 reads CSVAPSGGYEQYF. In DNA form, the CDR3 reads TGCAGCGTTGCCCCTAGCGGGGGCTACGAGCAGTACTTC.

This clone was detected only once. V gene TRBV28 combines with J gene TRBJ2-3; tentatively, D is TRBD2 (5 bases). The germline CDR1 and CDR2 sequences are MDHEN and SYDVKM. The CDR3 consists of 11 residues. V was clipped by 8 bases and J by 6 bases, with 9 bases between them. CDR3 coding DNA: TGTGCCAGCGCCCGAGGGGATACGCAGTATTTT. Its translation is CASARGDTQYF. The variable domain in full, completed from reference TRBV28 and TRBJ2-3, reads DVKVTQSSRYLVKRTGEKVFLECVQDMDHENMFWYRQDPGLGLRLIYFSYDVKMKEKGDIPEGYSVSREKKERFSLILESASTNQTSMYLCASARGDTQYFGPGTRLTVL.

The chain couples TRBV4-3 to TRBJ1-1, with D unresolved. Per germline, CDR1 LGHNA and CDR2 YSLEER. The V and J ends lost 0 bases and 5 bases respectively, with 10 bases between them. The CDR3 covers 14 residues. The CDR3 DNA sequence: TGCGCCAGCAGCCAAGACCCTTCGGGAACTGAAGCTTTCTTT. Translated, it gives CASSQDPSGTEAFF.

This CDR3 reads CASSRLTEEAFF. CDR3 coding DNA: TGTGCCAGCAGCCGGTTGACAGAAGAAGCTTTCTTT. The chain recombines TRBV7-9 with TRBJ1-1; TRBD1 might be the D (5 bases). Germline loops: CDR1 SEHNR, CDR2 FQNEAQ (reference sequence). V dropped 5 bases and J dropped 8 bases, with 12 bases sitting between them. The CDR3 is 12 amino acids.

The J gene is TRBJ2-7, the V gene TRBV30, with 9 bases matching TRBD1. The V gene end was trimmed by 2 bases and the J gene end by 0 bases; junction bases not matched to a gene: 5. Germline V gene data show CDR1 as GTSNPN and CDR2 as SVGIG (reference sequence). CDR3 length: 15 amino acids. The CDR3 coding sequence is TGTGCCTGGAGTCAGGACAGGGGCGACTCCTACGAGCAGTACTTC. Protein: CAWSQDRGDSYEQYF. Full variable domain (rest looked up from reference TRBV30 and TRBJ2-7): SQTIHQWPATLVQPVGSPLSLECTVEGTSNPNLYWYRQAAGRGLQLLFYSVGIGQISSEVPQNLSASRPQDRQFILSSKKLLLSDSGFYLCAWSQDRGDSYEQYFGPGTRLTVT.